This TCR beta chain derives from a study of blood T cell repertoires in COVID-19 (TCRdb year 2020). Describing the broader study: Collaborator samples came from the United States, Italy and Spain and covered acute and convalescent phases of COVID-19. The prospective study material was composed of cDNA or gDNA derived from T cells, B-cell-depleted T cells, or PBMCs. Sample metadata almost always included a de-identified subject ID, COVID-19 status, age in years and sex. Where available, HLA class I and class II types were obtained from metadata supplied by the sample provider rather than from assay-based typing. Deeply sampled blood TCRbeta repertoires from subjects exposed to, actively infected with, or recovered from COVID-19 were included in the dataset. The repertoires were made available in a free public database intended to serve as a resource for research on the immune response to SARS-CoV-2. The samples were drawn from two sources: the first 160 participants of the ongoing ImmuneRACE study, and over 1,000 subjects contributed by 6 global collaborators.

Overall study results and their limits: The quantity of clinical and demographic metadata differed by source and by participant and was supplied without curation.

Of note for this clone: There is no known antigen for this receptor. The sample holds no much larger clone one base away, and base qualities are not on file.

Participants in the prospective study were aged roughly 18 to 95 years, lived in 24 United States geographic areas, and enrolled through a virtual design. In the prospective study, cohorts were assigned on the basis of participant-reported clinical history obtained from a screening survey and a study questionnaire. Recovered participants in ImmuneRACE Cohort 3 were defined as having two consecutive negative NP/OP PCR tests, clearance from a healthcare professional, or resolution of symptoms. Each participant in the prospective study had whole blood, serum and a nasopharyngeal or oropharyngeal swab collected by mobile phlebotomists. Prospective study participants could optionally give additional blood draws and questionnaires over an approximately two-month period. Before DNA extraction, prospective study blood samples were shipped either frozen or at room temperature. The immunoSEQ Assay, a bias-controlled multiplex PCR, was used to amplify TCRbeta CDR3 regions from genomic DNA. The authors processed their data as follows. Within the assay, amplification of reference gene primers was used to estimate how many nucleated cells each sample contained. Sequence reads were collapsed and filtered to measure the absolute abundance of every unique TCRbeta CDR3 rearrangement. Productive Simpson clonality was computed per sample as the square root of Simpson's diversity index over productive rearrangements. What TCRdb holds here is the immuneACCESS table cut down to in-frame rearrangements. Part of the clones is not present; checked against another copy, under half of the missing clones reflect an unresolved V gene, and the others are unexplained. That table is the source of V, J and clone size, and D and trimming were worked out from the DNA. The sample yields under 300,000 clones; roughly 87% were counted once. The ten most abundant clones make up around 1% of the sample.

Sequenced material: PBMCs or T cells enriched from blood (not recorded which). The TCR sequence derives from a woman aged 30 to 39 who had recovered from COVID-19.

CDR3 loop: CATSDLGNEGGSDEQFF. In nucleotide form, the sequence is TGTGCCACCAGTGATTTGGGAAACGAGGGGGGGTCGGATGAGCAGTTCTTC. The receptor chain draws on TRBV24-1 and TRBJ2-1, with TRBD2 tentatively as D gene (7 bases match). The CDR3 contains 17 residues, cysteine and phenylalanine counted. This entry keeps only the CDR3 DNA: 51 bases, framed from base 1. V lost 0 bases and J lost 8 bases; the stretch between them is 19 bases long. The germline V gene specifies KGHDR as CDR1 and SFDVKD as CDR2.